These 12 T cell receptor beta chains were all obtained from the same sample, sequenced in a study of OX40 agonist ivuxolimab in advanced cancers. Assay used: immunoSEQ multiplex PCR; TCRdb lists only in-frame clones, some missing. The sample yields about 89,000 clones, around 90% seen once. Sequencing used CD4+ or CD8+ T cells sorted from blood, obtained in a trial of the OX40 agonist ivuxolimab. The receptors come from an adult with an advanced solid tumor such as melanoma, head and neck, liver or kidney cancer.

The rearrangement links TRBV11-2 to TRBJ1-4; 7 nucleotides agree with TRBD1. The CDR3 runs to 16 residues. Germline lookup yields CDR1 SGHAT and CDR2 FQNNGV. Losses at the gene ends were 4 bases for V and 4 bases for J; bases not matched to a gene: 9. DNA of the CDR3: TGTGCCAGCAGCTCATTAGGCGACAGGGTTAATGAAAAACTGTTTTTT. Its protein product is CASSSLGDRVNEKLFF.

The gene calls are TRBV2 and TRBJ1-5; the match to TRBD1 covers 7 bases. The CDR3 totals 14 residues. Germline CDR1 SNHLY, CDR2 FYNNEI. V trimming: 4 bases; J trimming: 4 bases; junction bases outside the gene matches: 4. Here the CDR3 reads CASSGTGANQPQHF. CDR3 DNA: TGTGCCAGCAGTGGGACAGGAGCTAATCAGCCCCAGCATTTT.

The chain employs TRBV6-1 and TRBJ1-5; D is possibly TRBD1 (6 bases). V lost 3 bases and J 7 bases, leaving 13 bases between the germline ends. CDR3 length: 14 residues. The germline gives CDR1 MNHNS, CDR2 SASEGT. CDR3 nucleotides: TGTGCCAGCAGTGACGCATTAGGGGGACAGCCCCAGCATTTT. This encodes CASSDALGGQPQHF.

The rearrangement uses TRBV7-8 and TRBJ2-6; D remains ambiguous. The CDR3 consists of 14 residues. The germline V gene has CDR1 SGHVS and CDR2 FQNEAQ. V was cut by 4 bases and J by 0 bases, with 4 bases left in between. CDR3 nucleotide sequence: TGTGCCAGCAGCTCAAACTCTGGGGCCAACGTCCTGACTTTC. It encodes CASSSNSGANVLTF.

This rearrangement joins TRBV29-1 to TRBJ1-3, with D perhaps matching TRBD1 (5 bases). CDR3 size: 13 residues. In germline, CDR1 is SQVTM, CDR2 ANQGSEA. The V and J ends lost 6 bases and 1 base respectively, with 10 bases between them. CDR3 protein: CSVRTQSGNTIYF. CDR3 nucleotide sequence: TGCAGCGTGAGGACACAATCTGGAAACACCATATATTTT.

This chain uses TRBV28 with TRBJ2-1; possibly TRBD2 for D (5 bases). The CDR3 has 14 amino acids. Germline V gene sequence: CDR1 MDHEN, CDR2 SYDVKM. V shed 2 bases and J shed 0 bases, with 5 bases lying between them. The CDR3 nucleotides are TGTGCCAGCAGTTTAGGGAGCTCCTACAATGAGCAGTTCTTC. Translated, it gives CASSLGSSYNEQFF.

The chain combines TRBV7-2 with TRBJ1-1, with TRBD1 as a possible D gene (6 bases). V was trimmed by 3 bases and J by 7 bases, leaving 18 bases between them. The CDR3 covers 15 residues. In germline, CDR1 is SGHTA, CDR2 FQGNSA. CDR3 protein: CASSFFNRVNGEAFF. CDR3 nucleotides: TGTGCCAGCAGCTTCTTCAACAGGGTGAACGGTGAAGCTTTCTTT. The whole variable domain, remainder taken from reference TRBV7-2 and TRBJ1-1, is GAGVSQSPSNKVTEKGKDVELRCDPISGHTALYWYRQSLGQGLEFLIYFQGNSAPDKSGLPSDRFSAERTGGSVSTLTIQRTQQEDSAVYLCASSFFNRVNGEAFFGQGTRLTVV.

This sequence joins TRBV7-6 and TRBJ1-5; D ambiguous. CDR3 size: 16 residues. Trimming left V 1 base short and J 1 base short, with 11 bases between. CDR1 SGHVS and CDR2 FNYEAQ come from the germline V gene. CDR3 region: CASSLGAPSSNQPQHF. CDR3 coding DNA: TGTGCCAGCAGCTTAGGGGCTCCGTCAAGCAATCAGCCCCAGCATTTT.

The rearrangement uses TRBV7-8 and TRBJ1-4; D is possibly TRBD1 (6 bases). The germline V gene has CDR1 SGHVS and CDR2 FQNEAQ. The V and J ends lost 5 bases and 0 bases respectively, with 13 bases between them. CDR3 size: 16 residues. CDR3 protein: CASSLGHSTTNEKLFF. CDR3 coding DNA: TGTGCCAGCAGCCTGGGACACAGCACAACTAATGAAAAACTGTTTTTT.

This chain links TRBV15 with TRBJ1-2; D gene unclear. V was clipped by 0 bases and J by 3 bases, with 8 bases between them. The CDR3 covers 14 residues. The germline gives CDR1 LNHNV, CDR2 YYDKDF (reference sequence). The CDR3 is CATSRDRGYYGYTF. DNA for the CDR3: TGTGCCACCAGCAGAGATCGAGGTTACTATGGCTACACCTTC.

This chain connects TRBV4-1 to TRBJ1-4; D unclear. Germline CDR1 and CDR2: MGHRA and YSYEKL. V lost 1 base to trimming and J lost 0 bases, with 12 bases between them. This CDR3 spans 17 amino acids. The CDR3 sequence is CASSQVALSATNEKLFF. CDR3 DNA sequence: TGCGCCAGCAGCCAAGTGGCCCTGAGTGCAACTAATGAAAAACTGTTTTTT.

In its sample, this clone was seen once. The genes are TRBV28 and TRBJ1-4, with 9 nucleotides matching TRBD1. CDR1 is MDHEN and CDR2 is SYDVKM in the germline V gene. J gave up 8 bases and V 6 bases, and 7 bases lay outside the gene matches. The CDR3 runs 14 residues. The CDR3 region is CASRIQGAGEKLFF. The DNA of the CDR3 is TGTGCCAGCAGAATACAGGGGGCCGGGGAAAAACTGTTTTTT.